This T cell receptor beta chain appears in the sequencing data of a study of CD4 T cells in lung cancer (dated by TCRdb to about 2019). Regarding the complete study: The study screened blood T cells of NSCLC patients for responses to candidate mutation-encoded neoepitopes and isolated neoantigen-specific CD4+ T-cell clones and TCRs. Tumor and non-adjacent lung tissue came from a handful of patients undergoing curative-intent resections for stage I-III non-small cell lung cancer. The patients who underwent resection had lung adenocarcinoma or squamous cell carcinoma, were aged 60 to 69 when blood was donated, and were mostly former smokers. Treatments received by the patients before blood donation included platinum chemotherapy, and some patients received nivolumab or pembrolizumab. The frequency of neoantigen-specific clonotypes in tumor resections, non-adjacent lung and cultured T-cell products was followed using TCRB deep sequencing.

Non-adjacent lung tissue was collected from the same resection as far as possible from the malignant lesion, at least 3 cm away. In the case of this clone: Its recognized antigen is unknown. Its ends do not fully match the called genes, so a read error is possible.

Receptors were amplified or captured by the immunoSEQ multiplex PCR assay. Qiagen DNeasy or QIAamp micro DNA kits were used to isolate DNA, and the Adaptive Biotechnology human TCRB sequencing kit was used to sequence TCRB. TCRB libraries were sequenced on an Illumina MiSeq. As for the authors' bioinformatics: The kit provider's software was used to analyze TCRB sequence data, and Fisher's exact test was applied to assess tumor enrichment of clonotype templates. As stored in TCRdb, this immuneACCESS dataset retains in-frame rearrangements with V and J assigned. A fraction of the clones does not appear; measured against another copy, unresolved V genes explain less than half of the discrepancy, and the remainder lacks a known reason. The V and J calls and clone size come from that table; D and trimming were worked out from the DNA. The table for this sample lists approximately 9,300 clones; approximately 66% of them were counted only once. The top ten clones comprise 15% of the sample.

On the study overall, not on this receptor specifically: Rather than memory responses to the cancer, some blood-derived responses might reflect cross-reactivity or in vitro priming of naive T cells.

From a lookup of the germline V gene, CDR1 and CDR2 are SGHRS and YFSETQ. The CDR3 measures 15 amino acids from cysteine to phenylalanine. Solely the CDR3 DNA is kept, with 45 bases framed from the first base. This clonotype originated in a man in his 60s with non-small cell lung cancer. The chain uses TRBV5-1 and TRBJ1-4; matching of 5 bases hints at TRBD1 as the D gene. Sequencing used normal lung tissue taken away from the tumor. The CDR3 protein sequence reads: CASSFFGGANEKLFF. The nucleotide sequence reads TGTGCCAGCAGCTTCTTCGGGGGGGCTAATGAAAAACTGTTTTTT.